The 2 T cell receptor beta chains presented below share a single source sample, sequenced in a study of blood T cell repertoires in COVID-19. Generated by immunoSEQ multiplex PCR, the TCRdb table keeps only in-frame clones and is missing some. The sample carries some 110,000 clones, about 70% recorded once. Sequenced material: peripheral blood. The receptors were sampled from a human donor with acute or convalescent COVID-19. The donor label of this sample is uncertain.

The chain employs TRBV7-9 and TRBJ2-3, with D perhaps TRBD2 (6 bases). The CDR3 contains 15 residues. Germline V gene sequence: CDR1 SEHNR, CDR2 FQNEAQ (reference sequence). The V gene lost 5 bases and the J gene lost 2 bases, with 14 bases spanning the gap. CDR3 nucleotides: TGTGCCAGCAGCCCTCCTGGCGGGGTCACAGATACGCAGTATTTT. This gives the protein CASSPPGGVTDTQYF. Supplemented by reference TRBV7-9 and TRBJ2-3, the full variable domain reads DTGVSQNPRHKITKRGQNVTFRCDPISEHNRLYWYRQTLGQGPEFLTYFQNEAQLEKSRLLSDRFSAERPKGSFSTLEIQRTEQGDSAMYLCASSPPGGVTDTQYFGPGTRLTVL.

V usage is TRBV5-1 and J usage is TRBJ2-5, with 10 bases that match TRBD2. The CDR3 loop spans 17 amino acids. The germline V gene has CDR1 SGHRS and CDR2 YFSETQ. V was clipped by 3 bases and J by 5 bases; unmatched bases: 13. Written as DNA, the CDR3 is TGCGCCAGCAGCTCAACTCTCAGCGGGGGGGGCACCGAGACCCAGTACTTC. Protein: CASSSTLSGGGTETQYF.